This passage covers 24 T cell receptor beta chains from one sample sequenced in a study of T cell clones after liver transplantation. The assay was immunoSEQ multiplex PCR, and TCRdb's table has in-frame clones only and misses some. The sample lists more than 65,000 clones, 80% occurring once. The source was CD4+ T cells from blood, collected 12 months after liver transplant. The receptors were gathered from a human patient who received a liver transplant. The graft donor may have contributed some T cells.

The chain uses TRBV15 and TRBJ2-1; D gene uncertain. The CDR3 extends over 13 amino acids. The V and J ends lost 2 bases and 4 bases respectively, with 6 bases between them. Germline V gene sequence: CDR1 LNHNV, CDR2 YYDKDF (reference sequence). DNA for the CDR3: TGTGCCACCAGCAGACCTCGATACAATGAGCAGTTCTTC. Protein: CATSRPRYNEQFF.

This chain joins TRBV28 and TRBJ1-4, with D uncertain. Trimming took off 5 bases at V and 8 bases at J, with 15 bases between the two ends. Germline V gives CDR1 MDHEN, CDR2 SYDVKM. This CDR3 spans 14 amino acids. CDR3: CASSLGLGWEKLFF. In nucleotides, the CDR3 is TGTGCCAGCAGTCTTGGGCTGGGTTGGGAAAAACTGTTTTTT.

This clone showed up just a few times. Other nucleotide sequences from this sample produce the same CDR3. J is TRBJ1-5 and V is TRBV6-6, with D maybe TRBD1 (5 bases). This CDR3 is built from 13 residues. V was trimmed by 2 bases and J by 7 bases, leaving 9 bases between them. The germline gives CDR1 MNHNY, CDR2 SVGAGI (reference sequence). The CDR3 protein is CASSYGGSQPQHF. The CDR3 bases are TGTGCCAGCAGTTACGGGGGTAGCCAGCCCCAGCATTTT.

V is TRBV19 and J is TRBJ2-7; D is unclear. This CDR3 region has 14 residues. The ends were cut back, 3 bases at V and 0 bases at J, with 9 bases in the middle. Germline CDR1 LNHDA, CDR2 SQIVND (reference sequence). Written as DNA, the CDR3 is TGTGCCAGTAGTATGGGCCCTAGCTCCTACGAGCAGTACTTC. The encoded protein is CASSMGPSSYEQYF.

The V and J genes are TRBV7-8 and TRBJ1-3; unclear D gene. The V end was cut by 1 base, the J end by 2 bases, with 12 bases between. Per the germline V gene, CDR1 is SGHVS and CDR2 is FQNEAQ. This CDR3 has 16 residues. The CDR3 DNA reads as TGTGCCAGCAGCTTAGGACGAAGACCCGCTGGAAACACCATATATTTT. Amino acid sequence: CASSLGRRPAGNTIYF.

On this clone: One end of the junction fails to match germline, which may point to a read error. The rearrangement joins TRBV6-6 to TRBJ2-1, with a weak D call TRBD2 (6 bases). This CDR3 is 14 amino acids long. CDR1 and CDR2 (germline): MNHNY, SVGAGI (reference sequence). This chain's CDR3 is CASTYYGGGREQFF. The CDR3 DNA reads TGTGCCAGCACTTACTACGGGGGAGGCAGGGAGCAGTTCTTC.

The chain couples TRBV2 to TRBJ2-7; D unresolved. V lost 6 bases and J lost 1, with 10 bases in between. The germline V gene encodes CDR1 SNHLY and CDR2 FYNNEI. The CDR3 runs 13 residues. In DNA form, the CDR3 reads TGTGCCAGCAGAATGGCGGAATCCTACGAGCAGTACTTC. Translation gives CASRMAESYEQYF.

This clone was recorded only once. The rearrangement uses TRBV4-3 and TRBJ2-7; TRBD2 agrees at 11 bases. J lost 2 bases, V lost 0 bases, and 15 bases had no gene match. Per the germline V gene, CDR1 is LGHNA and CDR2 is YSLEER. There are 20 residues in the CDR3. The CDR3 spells CASSQDTHSPSGRKPYEQYF. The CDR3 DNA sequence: TGCGCCAGCAGCCAAGATACCCACTCCCCTAGCGGGAGGAAACCCTACGAGCAGTACTTC.

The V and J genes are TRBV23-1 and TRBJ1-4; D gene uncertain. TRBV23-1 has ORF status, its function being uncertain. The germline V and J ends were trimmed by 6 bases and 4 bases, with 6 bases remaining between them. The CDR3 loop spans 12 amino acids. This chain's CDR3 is CASRRDNEKLFF. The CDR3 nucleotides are TGCGCCAGCAGACGGGATAATGAAAAACTGTTTTTT.

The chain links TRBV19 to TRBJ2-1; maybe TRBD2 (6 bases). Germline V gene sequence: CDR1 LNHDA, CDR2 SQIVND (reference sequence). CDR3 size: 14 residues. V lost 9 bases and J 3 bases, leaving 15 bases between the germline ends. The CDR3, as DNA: TGTGCCAGCTCTGAGCGGGCCTTCTACAATGAGCAGTTCTTC. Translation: CASSERAFYNEQFF. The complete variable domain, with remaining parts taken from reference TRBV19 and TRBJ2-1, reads DGGITQSPKYLFRKEGQNVTLSCEQNLNHDAMYWYRQDPGQGLRLIYYSQIVNDFQKGDIAEGYSVSREKKESFPLTVTSAQKNPTAFYLCASSERAFYNEQFFGPGTRLTVL.

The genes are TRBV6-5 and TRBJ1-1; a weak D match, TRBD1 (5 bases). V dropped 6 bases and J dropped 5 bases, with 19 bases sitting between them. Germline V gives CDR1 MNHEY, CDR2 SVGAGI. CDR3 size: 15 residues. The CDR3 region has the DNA TGTGCCAGCAGCGAGTCGTTTGGGGGAGTGACTGAAGCTTTCTTT. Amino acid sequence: CASSESFGGVTEAFF.

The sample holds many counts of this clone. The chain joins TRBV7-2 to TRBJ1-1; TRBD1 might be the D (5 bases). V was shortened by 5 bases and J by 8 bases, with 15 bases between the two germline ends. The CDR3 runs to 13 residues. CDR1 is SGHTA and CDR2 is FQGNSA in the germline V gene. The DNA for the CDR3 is TGTGCCAGCAGCGCCCGGGACGGGGGAGAAGCTTTCTTT. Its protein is CASSARDGGEAFF.

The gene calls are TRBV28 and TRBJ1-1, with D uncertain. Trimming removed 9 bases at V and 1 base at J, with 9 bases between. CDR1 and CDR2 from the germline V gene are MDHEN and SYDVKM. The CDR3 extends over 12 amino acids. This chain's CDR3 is CASLLGNTEAFF. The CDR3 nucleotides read TGTGCCAGTCTTTTGGGGAACACTGAAGCTTTCTTT.

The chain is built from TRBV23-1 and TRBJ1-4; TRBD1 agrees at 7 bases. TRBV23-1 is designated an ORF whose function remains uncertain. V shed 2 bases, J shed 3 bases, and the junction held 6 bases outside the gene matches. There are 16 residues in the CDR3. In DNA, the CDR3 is TGCGCCAGCAGTCAACTTGGTGGGACAGCTAATGAAAAACTGTTTTTT. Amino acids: CASSQLGGTANEKLFF.

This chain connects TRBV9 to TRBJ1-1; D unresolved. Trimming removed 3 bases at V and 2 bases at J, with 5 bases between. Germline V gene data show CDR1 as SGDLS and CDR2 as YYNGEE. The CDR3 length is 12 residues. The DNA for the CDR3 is TGTGCCAGCAGCGCCTTAAACACTGAAGCTTTCTTT. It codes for CASSALNTEAFF.

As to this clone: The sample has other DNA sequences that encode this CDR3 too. As DNA, the CDR3 is TGTGCCAGCAGCCCGGAGAGGAATCAGCCCCAGCATTTT. Amino acids: CASSPERNQPQHF. The chain is built from TRBV7-2 and TRBJ1-5; D gene uncertain. The V end lost 5 bases, the J end lost 4 bases, and 9 bases lay between the germline ends. The germline V gene has CDR1 SGHTA and CDR2 FQGNSA. The CDR3 spans 13 residues.

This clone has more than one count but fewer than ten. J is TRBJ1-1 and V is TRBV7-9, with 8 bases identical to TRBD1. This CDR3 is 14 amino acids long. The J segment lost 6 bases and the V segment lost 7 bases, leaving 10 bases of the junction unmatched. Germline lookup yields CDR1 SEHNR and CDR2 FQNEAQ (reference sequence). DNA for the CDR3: TGTGCCAGCACCTATGGACAGGGTTTGGCTGAAGCTTTCTTT. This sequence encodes CASTYGQGLAEAFF.

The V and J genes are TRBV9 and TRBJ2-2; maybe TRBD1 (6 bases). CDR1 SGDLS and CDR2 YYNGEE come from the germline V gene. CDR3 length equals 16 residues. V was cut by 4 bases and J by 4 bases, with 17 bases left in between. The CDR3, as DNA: TGTGCCAGCAGCTTCCTAGGGGGAGTATCCACCGGGGAGCTGTTTTTT. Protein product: CASSFLGGVSTGELFF.

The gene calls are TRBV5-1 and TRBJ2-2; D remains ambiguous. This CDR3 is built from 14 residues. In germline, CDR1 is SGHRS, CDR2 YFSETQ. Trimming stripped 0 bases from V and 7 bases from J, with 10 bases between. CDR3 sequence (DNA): TGCGCCAGCAGCTTGGGACCAAATGGCGGGGAGCTGTTTTTT. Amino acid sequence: CASSLGPNGGELFF. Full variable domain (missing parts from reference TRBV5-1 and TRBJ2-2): KAGVTQTPRYLIKTRGQQVTLSCSPISGHRSVSWYQQTPGQGLQFLFEYFSETQRNKGNFPGRFSGRQFSNSRSEMNVSTLELGDSALYLCASSLGPNGGELFFGEGSRLTVL.

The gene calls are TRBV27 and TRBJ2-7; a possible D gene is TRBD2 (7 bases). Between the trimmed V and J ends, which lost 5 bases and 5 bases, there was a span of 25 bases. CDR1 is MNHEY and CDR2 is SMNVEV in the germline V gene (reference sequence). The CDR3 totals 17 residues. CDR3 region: CASSQFGLRGGGNEQYF. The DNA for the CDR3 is TGTGCCAGCAGTCAATTCGGTTTGCGGGGCGGGGGCAACGAGCAGTACTTC.

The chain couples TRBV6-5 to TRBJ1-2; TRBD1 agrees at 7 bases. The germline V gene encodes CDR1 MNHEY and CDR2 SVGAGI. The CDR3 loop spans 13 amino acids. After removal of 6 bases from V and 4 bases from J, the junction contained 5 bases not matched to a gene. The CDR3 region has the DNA TGTGCCAGCAGCTGGGACAGAATCTATGGCTACACCTTC. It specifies CASSWDRIYGYTF.

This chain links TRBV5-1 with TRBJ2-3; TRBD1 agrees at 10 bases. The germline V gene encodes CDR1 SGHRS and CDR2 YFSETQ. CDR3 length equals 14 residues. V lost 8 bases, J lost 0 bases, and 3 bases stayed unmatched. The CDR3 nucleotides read TGCGCCAGTCGGACAGGGGGGAGCACAGATACGCAGTATTTT. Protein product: CASRTGGSTDTQYF.

The CDR3 loop reads CASSLVSGRLGTQYF. CDR3 sequence (DNA): TGTGCCAGCAGCTTGGTGAGCGGGAGGTTGGGGACCCAGTACTTC. V gene TRBV7-9 combines with J gene TRBJ2-5, with TRBD2 identical over 9 bases. V gave up 3 bases and J gave up 7 bases; unmatched junction bases: 9. Germline CDR1 is SEHNR and CDR2 is FQNEAQ (reference sequence). There are 15 residues in the CDR3.

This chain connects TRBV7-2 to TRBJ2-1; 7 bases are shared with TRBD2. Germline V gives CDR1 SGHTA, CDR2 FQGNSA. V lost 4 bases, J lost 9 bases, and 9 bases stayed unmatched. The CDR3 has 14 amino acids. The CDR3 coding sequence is TGTGCCAGCAGCTCCAGAGCAGGGAGGGCTGAGCAGTTCTTC. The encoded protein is CASSSRAGRAEQFF.